This T cell receptor (beta chain) came from a study of shared clonotypes between healthy human individuals. For every subset, genomic DNA was evenly distributed across several immunoSEQ plates. The data were produced by immunoSEQ multiplex PCR, yet TCRdb's version contains in-frame clones alone and is incomplete. The table lists roughly 2,000,000 clones, about 93% of them singletons, with 1.5% to 2% in the top ten. CDR1 is SGDLS and CDR2 is YYNGEE in the germline V gene. The CDR3 totals 15 residues. J lost 7 bases, V lost 3 bases, and 7 bases had no gene match. Terminally differentiated effector memory CD45RA+ cells were excluded by CCR7 positive selection of CD45RO-negative cells. The sample holds one count of this clone.

The rearrangement uses TRBV9 and TRBJ2-2; 9 nucleotides match TRBD1. Sequencing was performed on naive CD8+ T cells from PBMCs. This TCR came from a man in his late teens or twenties in good health. Some clones in this sample may be carry-over from other donors' samples. The CDR3: CASSGPGQGGGELFF. The CDR3 bases are TGTGCCAGCAGCGGACCGGGACAGGGAGGCGGGGAGCTGTTTTTT.